The entry below gives a single T cell receptor beta chain sequence along with its context. The CDR3 is 18 residues long. The V end was cut by 0 bases, the J end by 0 bases, with 15 bases between. Germline V gives CDR1 WSHSY, CDR2 SAAADI. These data come from a study of human T cells and chemical hapten exposure. Stated time point: healthy volunteer bleed at 2 weeks. The study extracted total RNA from unfractionated whole blood. In the authors' methods: Across samples, TCR counts had a median of roughly 98,000 and ranged from roughly 23,224 to 690,600. TCRdb independently ran MiXCR on the RACE reads; one entry per CDR3 protein. Clone size and V and J calls follow TCRdb, not the original study. This table has 130,000 or so distinct CDR3 sequences, around 8.2% appearing once.

This chain uses TRBV10-2 with TRBJ1-3; D is unclear. Sequenced: whole blood. The clonotype originates from a male donor in good health. Some clones in this sample may be carry-over from other donors' samples. CDR3 DNA sequence: TGCGCCAGCAGTGAGTCTGAGGCGTTCCCGGACTCTGGAAACACCATATATTTT. Translated: CASSESEAFPDSGNTIYF.